The source of this TCR beta chain is a study of siplizumab effects on memory and regulatory T cells. Profiling relied on immunoSEQ multiplex PCR, and the TCRdb table lists in-frame clones only, not all of them. This repertoire shows around 100,000 clones, about 90% found once; its top ten account for about 0.15%. With 3 bases removed from V and 1 base from J, the gap between germline ends came to 9 bases. The CDR3 is 14 amino acids. Germline assignment: CDR1 LNHDA and CDR2 SQIVND (reference sequence). The material sequenced was CD4+ T cells sorted from blood. This TCR was recovered from a human donor in good health. The chain combines TRBV19 with TRBJ1-1; weak D call: TRBD1 (5 bases). The CDR3 DNA follows: TGTGCCAGTAGTATTACGGGGGGGAACACTGAAGCTTTCTTT. Translation: CASSITGGNTEAFF.